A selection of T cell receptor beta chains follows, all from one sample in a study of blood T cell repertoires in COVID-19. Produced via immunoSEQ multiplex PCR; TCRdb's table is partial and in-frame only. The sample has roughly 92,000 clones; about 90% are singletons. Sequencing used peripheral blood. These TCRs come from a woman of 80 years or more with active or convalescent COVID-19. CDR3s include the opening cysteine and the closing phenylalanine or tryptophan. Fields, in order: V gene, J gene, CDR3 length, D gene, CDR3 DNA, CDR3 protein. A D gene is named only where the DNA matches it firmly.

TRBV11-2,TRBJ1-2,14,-,TGTGCCAGCAGCTTAGCTGGGCAGGGCGAAGGCTACACCTTC,CASSLAGQGEGYTF
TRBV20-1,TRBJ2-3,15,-,TGCAGTGCTAGTCGACGAGGCCCCGGGAGAGATACGCAGTATTTT,CSASRRGPGRDTQYF
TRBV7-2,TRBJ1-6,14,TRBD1,TGTGCCAGCACCTTGACAGGGGGCAATTCACCCCTCCACTTT,CASTLTGGNSPLHF
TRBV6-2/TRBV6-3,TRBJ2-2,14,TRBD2,TGTGCCAGCAGTTTAATAGCGGGATCGGGGGAGCTGTTTTTT,CASSLIAGSGELFF
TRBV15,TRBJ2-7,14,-,TGTGCCACCGGTCGTTCAGGGGGGCTAGACGAGCAGTACTTC,CATGRSGGLDEQYF
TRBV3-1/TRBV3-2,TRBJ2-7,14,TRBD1,TGTGCCAGCAGCCAGCCCGGACAGGGGAGCGAGCAGTACTTC,CASSQPGQGSEQYF
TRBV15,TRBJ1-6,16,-,TGTGCCACCAGCAGAGATTCCTGGGACTCCAATTCACCCCTCCACTTT,CATSRDSWDSNSPLHF
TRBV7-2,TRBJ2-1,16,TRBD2,TGTGCCAGCAGATCACTAGCGGGAGGGTCGTACAATGAGCAGTTCTTC,CASRSLAGGSYNEQFF
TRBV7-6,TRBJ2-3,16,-,TGTGCCAGCAGCCCCGGACTACTCCTGGGCACAGATACGCAGTATTTT,CASSPGLLLGTDTQYF
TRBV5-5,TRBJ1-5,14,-,TGTGCCAGCAGCTTGGCAGGTCACAATCAGCCCCAGCATTTT,CASSLAGHNQPQHF